The 18 T cell receptor beta chains listed next were all sequenced from one sample in a study of human T cells and chemical hapten exposure. One entry per CDR3 protein, called by TCRdb with MiXCR from the RACE reads. The sample lists about 65,000 distinct CDR3 sequences, about 6% seen once, with under 4.5% in the top ten. The sample's time point: healthy volunteer bleed at 6 weeks. Extraction yielded total RNA from whole blood (unfractionated). Sequenced material: whole blood. The source is a female donor in good health. Some clones in this sample may be carry-over from other donors' samples.

This clonotype was picked up many times. The rearrangement joins TRBV4-3 to TRBJ2-7, with a weak D call TRBD2 (7 bases). The CDR3 contains 14 residues. V lost 0 bases to trimming and J lost 6 bases, with 12 bases between them. Per the germline V gene, CDR1 is LGHNA and CDR2 is YSLEER. CDR3 in amino acids: CASSQEAGEGEQYF. CDR3 nucleotides: TGCGCCAGCAGCCAAGAGGCAGGGGAGGGCGAGCAGTACTTC.

This clonotype was counted ten times or more. The chain links TRBV4-2 to TRBJ2-3; D might be TRBD2 (6 bases). CDR1 and CDR2 from the germline V gene are LGHNA and YNFKEQ. The V end lost 4 bases, the J end lost 3 bases, and 14 bases lay between the germline ends. The CDR3 contains 15 residues. The CDR3 loop is CASSLTSSGTDTQYF. The DNA for the CDR3 is TGTGCCAGCAGCCTTACTAGCAGCGGTACAGATACGCAGTATTTT.

There are many counts of this clonotype. The gene calls are TRBV6-6 and TRBJ2-2; 11 bases are shared with TRBD2. With V trimmed by 8 bases and J by 10 bases, 3 bases remained unmatched. There are 12 residues in the CDR3. Germline lookup yields CDR1 MNHNY and CDR2 SVGAGI (reference sequence). The CDR3 coding sequence is TGTGCCAGCCTAGCGGGAGGAGTGGAGCTGTTTTTT. It is translated as CASLAGGVELFF.

In its sample, this clonotype was seen many times. The chain uses TRBV2 and TRBJ2-2; 9 positions agree with TRBD1. The germline CDR1 and CDR2 sequences are SNHLY and FYNNEI. The CDR3 has 14 residues. The junction had 6 bases not matched to a gene; V was cut back by 7 bases and J by 6 bases. CDR3 residues: CASNPYRGPGELFF. The CDR3 nucleotides are TGTGCCAGCAACCCCTACAGGGGGCCCGGGGAGCTGTTTTTT.

This clonotype was seen at least ten times. This sequence joins TRBV24-1 and TRBJ2-7; D call uncertain. Trimming removed 5 bases at V and 0 bases at J, with 10 bases between. Germline V CDR1 and CDR2: KGHDR, SFDVKD. This CDR3 is 14 amino acids long. The CDR3 loop reads CATSAGRTSYEQYF. CDR3 DNA sequence: TGTGCCACCAGTGCAGGCAGAACCTCCTACGAGCAGTACTTC.

J is TRBJ2-3 and V is TRBV12-3 or TRBV12-4; D gene ambiguous. V was pared by 1 base and J by 9 bases, with 8 bases between. CDR3 size: 12 residues. The CDR3 DNA sequence: TGTGCCAGCAGTTTAGGGGATCGGACGCAGTATTTT. This sequence encodes CASSLGDRTQYF.

The chain is built from TRBV7-9 and TRBJ2-6; D not resolved. CDR3 length: 14 residues. Germline CDR1 SEHNR, CDR2 FQNEAQ (reference sequence). Trimming removed 3 bases from V and 9 bases from J, with 12 bases in between. CDR3 sequence: CASSFQQAGNVLTF. Here the CDR3 DNA reads TGTGCCAGCAGCTTTCAGCAGGCTGGCAACGTCCTGACTTTC.

Many counts were recorded for this clonotype. The chain recombines TRBV7-2 with TRBJ2-4; D may correspond to TRBD1 or TRBD2 (6 bases each). The CDR3 length is 16 residues. With 5 bases removed from V and 5 bases from J, the gap between germline ends came to 19 bases. Per germline, CDR1 SGHTA and CDR2 FQGNSA. The CDR3 reads CASSPAVRGGQNIQYF. For the CDR3, the DNA is TGTGCCAGCAGCCCCGCGGTCAGGGGAGGACAAAACATTCAGTACTTC.

This clonotype was seen at least ten times. This chain joins TRBV2 and TRBJ1-5, with D maybe TRBD1 (6 bases). CDR1 is SNHLY, CDR2 FYNNEI, per germline. V gave up 2 bases and J gave up 3 bases, with 8 bases separating them. The CDR3 has 14 amino acids. DNA of the CDR3: TGTGCCAGCAGTGAACGGACAGACAATCAGCCCCAGCATTTT. Translated: CASSERTDNQPQHF.

This clonotype was counted only a few times. J is TRBJ1-1 and V is TRBV2; no firm D call. The CDR3 is 13 amino acids. The germline CDR1 and CDR2 sequences are SNHLY and FYNNEI. Deletions cut 8 bases from V and 4 bases from J, with 14 bases between. The CDR3 loop reads CASERTVGTEAFF. The CDR3 bases are TGTGCCAGCGAACGTACTGTGGGCACTGAAGCTTTCTTT.

In this sample, this clonotype turned up many times. The rearrangement joins TRBV27 to TRBJ1-5; D might be TRBD1 (5 bases). CDR1 is MNHEY, CDR2 SMNVEV, per germline (reference sequence). Deletions cut 6 bases from V and 5 bases from J, with 14 bases between. CDR3 length equals 14 residues. CDR3 nucleotides: TGTGCCAGCAGCACTTTAGGGGACCATCAGCCCCAGCATTTT. This sequence encodes CASSTLGDHQPQHF.

This clonotype appeared a few times. The rearrangement uses TRBV20-1 and TRBJ2-1, with no clear D. Germline values: CDR1 DFQATT, CDR2 SNEGSKA (reference sequence). The CDR3 runs 12 residues. V lost 8 bases and J 8 bases, leaving 16 bases between the germline ends. Written as DNA, the CDR3 is TGCAGTCAGTCCTCTGAAAGCGATGAGCAGTTCTTC. Its protein is CSQSSESDEQFF.

A word on this clonotype: A much larger clone lies one base from this, so it may be a read error. The rearrangement joins TRBV6-6 to TRBJ2-1; D ambiguous. CDR1 is MNHNY and CDR2 is SVGAGI in the germline V gene (reference sequence). The length of the CDR3 is 14 residues. The DNA for the CDR3 is TGTGCCGGCAGTTATAGTGGGGTCGACGGTGAGCAGTTCTTC. This translates into CAGSYSGVDGEQFF.

This clonotype was recorded at least ten times. CDR3 coding DNA: TGCGCCAGCAGCCAAGGGGTGCAGTCGTCCACAGATACGCAGTATTTT. Amino acids: CASSQGVQSSTDTQYF. This rearrangement joins TRBV4-1 to TRBJ2-3; D unclear. The CDR3 spans 16 residues. In germline, CDR1 is MGHRA, CDR2 YSYEKL. Trimming took off 1 base at V and 2 bases at J, with 13 bases between the two ends.

This clonotype showed up just a few times. The J gene is TRBJ2-6, the V gene TRBV7-2; D call uncertain. Germline loops: CDR1 SGHTA, CDR2 FQGNSA. Between the trimmed V and J ends, which lost 5 bases and 1 base, there was a span of 9 bases. CDR3 length: 15 amino acids. In DNA form, the CDR3 reads TGTGCCAGCAGCCAAGGCGGATCTGGGGCCAACGTCCTGACTTTC. Translation gives CASSQGGSGANVLTF.

This clonotype turned up a few times. This chain connects TRBV7-2 to TRBJ2-5; D is unresolved. Germline V lookup: CDR1 SGHTA, CDR2 FQGNSA. This CDR3 region has 14 residues. Trimming pared 6 bases from V and 3 bases from J, leaving 14 bases between. DNA for the CDR3: TGTGCCAGCAGTACGGATGAAGGAGAAGAGACCCAGTACTTC. Its translation is CASSTDEGEETQYF. The variable domain in full, with the rest retrieved from reference TRBV7-2 and TRBJ2-5, is GAGVSQSPSNKVTEKGKDVELRCDPISGHTALYWYRQSLGQGLEFLIYFQGNSAPDKSGLPSDRFSAERTGGSVSTLTIQRTQQEDSAVYLCASSTDEGEETQYFGPGTRLLVL.

DNA for the CDR3: TGTGCCAGCAGTTTAGGAGGGACAGTATACGAGCAGTACTTC. Its translation is CASSLGGTVYEQYF. V usage is TRBV12-3 or TRBV12-4 and J usage is TRBJ2-7; TRBD1 matches 7 bases. With 1 base clipped from V and 4 bases from J, the junction kept 4 bases outside the gene matches. There are 14 residues in the CDR3.

The table lists this clonotype with many counts. The V gene is TRBV28, the J gene TRBJ1-1; D is ambiguous. V was trimmed by 4 bases and J by 5 bases, leaving 5 bases between them. The germline V gene encodes CDR1 MDHEN and CDR2 SYDVKM. This CDR3 is 11 amino acids long. The CDR3 bases are TGTGCCAGCAGTTCCCAGACTGAAGCTTTCTTT. This gives the protein CASSSQTEAFF.